This entry lists 24 T cell receptor beta chains sequenced from one sample in a study of shared clonotypes between healthy human individuals. It was CD45RO-negative cells, positively selected for CCR7, that made up naive CD8 cells, with terminally differentiated effector memory CD45RA+ cells excluded. Here immunoSEQ multiplex PCR was the method, and the copy in TCRdb shows in-frame clones only, minus some. This table holds 1.5 million to 2.5 million clones, around 96% found once. Sequenced material: naive CD8+ T cells sorted from blood. The receptors were sampled from a man younger than 30 in good health.

The rearrangement links TRBV6-5 to TRBJ2-7; D unclear. The V and J ends lost 2 bases and 0 bases respectively, with 5 bases between them. This CDR3 is built from 13 residues. The germline V gene has CDR1 MNHEY and CDR2 SVGAGI. In DNA, the CDR3 is TGTGCCAGCAGTTACCTGAACTCCTACGAGCAGTACTTC. Its protein is CASSYLNSYEQYF.

The rearrangement links TRBV19 to TRBJ1-1, with unresolved D. Trimming removed 6 bases from V and 1 base from J, with 9 bases in between. There are 13 residues in the CDR3. The germline CDR1 and CDR2 sequences are LNHDA and SQIVND (reference sequence). CDR3 protein: CASSVTANTEAFF. The CDR3 nucleotides read TGTGCCAGTAGCGTCACAGCGAACACTGAAGCTTTCTTT.

This chain joins TRBV14 and TRBJ2-4; 8 bases are a match to TRBD1. The CDR3 extends over 15 amino acids. Losses at the gene ends were 3 bases for V and 5 bases for J; bases not matched to a gene: 6. The germline V gene has CDR1 SGHDN and CDR2 FVKESK. In DNA, the CDR3 is TGTGCCAGCAGCCACGTGACAGGGGCGGAAAACATTCAGTACTTC. It translates to CASSHVTGAENIQYF.

The CDR3 region is CASLGGRDRDQPQHF. CDR3 coding DNA: TGTGCCAGCCTCGGGGGGAGGGATCGAGATCAGCCCCAGCATTTT. This rearrangement joins TRBV2 to TRBJ1-5; D perhaps matches TRBD1 (5 bases). This CDR3 has 15 residues. The ends were cut back, 8 bases at V and 5 bases at J, with 19 bases in the middle. CDR1 SNHLY and CDR2 FYNNEI come from the germline V gene. The full variable domain, in which reference TRBV2 and TRBJ1-5 provide the parts outside the CDR3, is EPEVTQTPSHQVTQMGQEVILRCVPISNHLYFYWYRQILGQKVEFLVSFYNNEISEKSEIFDDQFSVERPDGSNFTLKIRSTKLEDSAMYFCASLGGRDRDQPQHFGDGTRLSIL.

This clone was seen more than once but under ten times. The chain couples TRBV7-2 to TRBJ2-7; D ambiguous. CDR1 SGHTA and CDR2 FQGNSA come from the germline V gene. This CDR3 comprises 13 residues. V lost 5 bases to trimming and J lost 3 bases, with 11 bases between them. The CDR3 DNA sequence: TGTGCCAGCAGCCTTTTACAGTTCTACGAGCAGTACTTC. Protein: CASSLLQFYEQYF.

Details on this clone: In the same sample, other DNA sequences code for this CDR3. This chain joins TRBV7-9 and TRBJ2-7; D gene ambiguous. This CDR3 has 14 amino acids. V lost 1 base to trimming and J lost 2 bases, with 9 bases between them. Germline assignment: CDR1 SEHNR and CDR2 FQNEAQ (reference sequence). CDR3 in amino acids: CASSLVAGTYEQYF. The CDR3 DNA reads as TGTGCCAGCAGCTTAGTGGCCGGAACCTACGAGCAGTACTTC.

The CDR3 region is CASSPGTDGYEQYF. Written as DNA, the CDR3 is TGTGCCAGCAGTCCCGGGACAGACGGCTACGAGCAGTACTTC. This chain joins TRBV2 and TRBJ2-7, with 7 bases that match TRBD1. After removal of 5 bases from V and 3 bases from J, the junction contained 7 bases not matched to a gene. The CDR3 runs 14 residues. Germline assignment: CDR1 SNHLY and CDR2 FYNNEI.

This clone was found once. This CDR3 is also generated by other DNA sequences in the sample. J is TRBJ2-7 and V is TRBV5-6; a weak D match, TRBD1 (5 bases). The CDR3 is 14 residues long. CDR1 is SGHDT and CDR2 is YYEEEE in the germline V gene. With 0 bases removed from V and 6 bases from J, the gap between germline ends came to 13 bases. The CDR3 protein is CASSLVGQGSEQYF. In nucleotides, the CDR3 is TGTGCCAGCAGCTTGGTAGGGCAGGGAAGCGAGCAGTACTTC.

Regarding this clone: Other DNA sequences in the sample encode the same CDR3. The rearrangement links TRBV4-1 to TRBJ2-7; possibly TRBD2 for D (5 bases). This CDR3 has 15 residues. Deletions cut 1 base from V and 0 bases from J, with 10 bases between. The germline V gene has CDR1 MGHRA and CDR2 YSYEKL. As DNA, the CDR3 is TGCGCCAGCAGCCAAGGGACTGGGAGCTCCTACGAGCAGTACTTC. Its protein product is CASSQGTGSSYEQYF.

The chain couples TRBV7-2 to TRBJ2-1; the D gene is possibly TRBD2 (5 bases). V lost 1 base to trimming and J lost 3 bases, with 10 bases between them. Germline CDR1 is SGHTA and CDR2 is FQGNSA. This CDR3 is 15 amino acids long. Written as DNA, the CDR3 is TGTGCCAGCAGCTTAGGAAGCGGAGACTACAATGAGCAGTTCTTC. Its protein is CASSLGSGDYNEQFF.

The chain uses TRBV6-6 and TRBJ1-3, with 9 bases that match TRBD1. Germline values: CDR1 MNHNY, CDR2 SVGAGI (reference sequence). The ends lost 5 bases at V and 4 bases at J; junction bases unmatched: 3. The CDR3 length is 14 residues. CDR3 sequence reads: CASSMDRGGNTIYF. As DNA, the CDR3 is TGTGCCAGCAGTATGGACAGGGGAGGAAACACCATATATTTT.

The chain uses TRBV11-3 and TRBJ2-7; 8 bases fit TRBD2. V shed 2 bases and J 5 bases; nucleotides not matched to a gene: 2. The CDR3 contains 13 residues. In germline, CDR1 is SGHNT, CDR2 YENEEA. CDR3 DNA: TGTGCCAGCAGCTTACGGGGGGGCCACGAGCAGTACTTC. This translates into CASSLRGGHEQYF. The full variable domain, rest sourced from reference TRBV11-3 and TRBJ2-7, is EAGVVQSPRYKIIEKKQPVAFWCNPISGHNTLYWYLQNLGQGPELLIRYENEEAVDDSQLPKDRFSAERLKGVDSTLKIQPAELGDSAVYLCASSLRGGHEQYFGPGTRLTVT.

V usage is TRBV12-5 and J usage is TRBJ1-1; D unclear. V was clipped by 3 bases and J by 10 bases, with 9 bases between them. This CDR3 has 11 residues. In germline, CDR1 is LGHNT, CDR2 FRNRAP. CDR3 bases: TGTGCTAGTGGTTTAAACTGGGCAGCTTTCTTT. Amino acids: CASGLNWAAFF. The full variable domain, with the rest looked up from reference TRBV12-5 and TRBJ1-1, is DARVTQTPRHKVTEMGQEVTMRCQPILGHNTVFWYRQTMMQGLELLAYFRNRAPLDDSGMPKDRFSAEMPDATLATLKIQPSEPRDSAVYFCASGLNWAAFFGQGTRLTVV.

This chain joins TRBV6-8 and TRBJ2-7; TRBD2 matches at 11 bases. CDR1 and CDR2 from the germline V gene are MNHGY and SAAAGT. This CDR3 spans 14 amino acids. J lost 10 bases, V lost 6 bases, and 11 bases had no gene match. The chain's CDR3 is CASSNEIAGGPQYF. In DNA form, the CDR3 reads TGTGCCAGCAGCAACGAAATAGCGGGAGGGCCTCAGTACTTC.

This clone was detected once. The rearrangement links TRBV30 to TRBJ2-7; TRBD2 matches at 11 bases. CDR3 length equals 12 residues. Per the germline V gene, CDR1 is GTSNPN and CDR2 is SVGIG (reference sequence). The junction had 2 bases not matched to a gene; V was cut back by 5 bases and J by 5 bases. The CDR3 sequence: CAWELAGDEQYF. The CDR3 DNA reads TGTGCCTGGGAACTAGCGGGAGACGAGCAGTACTTC. The variable domain in full, completed from reference TRBV30 and TRBJ2-7, reads SQTIHQWPATLVQPVGSPLSLECTVEGTSNPNLYWYRQAAGRGLQLLFYSVGIGQISSEVPQNLSASRPQDRQFILSSKKLLLSDSGFYLCAWELAGDEQYFGPGTRLTVT.

This clone appeared a single time. The J gene is TRBJ2-5, the V gene TRBV27, with 10 bases fitting TRBD2. With 0 bases clipped from V and 3 bases from J, the junction kept 7 bases outside the gene matches. CDR3 length: 17 residues. Germline V gives CDR1 MNHEY, CDR2 SMNVEV (reference sequence). The CDR3 is CASSLSRTGLAEETQYF. In DNA, the CDR3 is TGTGCCAGCAGTTTATCCCGAACCGGACTAGCGGAAGAGACCCAGTACTTC.

The gene calls are TRBV15 and TRBJ2-5, with 8 bases that match TRBD1. Losses at the gene ends were 1 base for V and 4 bases for J; bases not matched to a gene: 5. Per germline, CDR1 LNHNV and CDR2 YYDKDF (reference sequence). The length of the CDR3 is 15 residues. The CDR3 nucleotides read TGTGCCACCAGCAGAGTTTTACAGGGGGTAGAGACCCAGTACTTC. It translates to CATSRVLQGVETQYF.

CDR3 residues: CASSYSWGPVYNEQFF. CDR3 sequence (DNA): TGTGCCAGCAGTTACTCGTGGGGCCCGGTCTACAATGAGCAGTTCTTC. J is TRBJ2-1 and V is TRBV6-5, with a possible D match to TRBD1 (5 bases). Germline values: CDR1 MNHEY, CDR2 SVGAGI. V was pared by 0 bases and J by 3 bases, with 12 bases between. This CDR3 contains 16 residues.

The chain is built from TRBV27 and TRBJ1-5; D remains unclear. Trimming took off 5 bases at V and 7 bases at J, with 12 bases between the two ends. The CDR3 totals 13 residues. Germline V gene data show CDR1 as MNHEY and CDR2 as SMNVEV (reference sequence). In DNA form, the CDR3 reads TGTGCCAGCAGTCCTAGGACTACCCAGCCCCAGCATTTT. It encodes CASSPRTTQPQHF.

Concerning this clone: At the DNA level, this CDR3 is encoded by other sequences in the same sample as well. This chain joins TRBV25-1 and TRBJ2-7; no reliable D call. V lost 6 bases and J lost 4, with 4 bases in between. This CDR3 region has 10 residues. Germline CDR1 reads MGHDK; CDR2 reads SYGVNS. The CDR3 nucleotides are TGTGCCAGCAGGGATTACGAGCAGTACTTC. Protein sequence: CASRDYEQYF.

The J gene is TRBJ2-1, the V gene TRBV1; TRBD2, the D gene given by the table, was not confirmed from the DNA. TRBV1 is an annotated pseudogene. The CDR3 spans 15 residues. This CDR3 reads CTSSQAGSSYNEQFF. The DNA of the CDR3 is TGCACCAGCAGCCAAGCTGGGAGCTCCTACAATGAGCAGTTCTTC.

The count of this clone is one. The rearrangement joins TRBV6-5 to TRBJ1-5; TRBD1 agrees at 9 bases. CDR3 length equals 15 residues. The germline V gene has CDR1 MNHEY and CDR2 SVGAGI. The V segment lost 6 bases and the J segment 3 bases; nucleotides outside the gene matches: 6. DNA for the CDR3: TGTGCCAGCAGCTCCGGGACAGGGACCAATCAGCCCCAGCATTTT. Translating gives CASSSGTGTNQPQHF.

V gene TRBV29-1 combines with J gene TRBJ2-6, with D possibly TRBD2 on 6 matching bases. Germline lookup yields CDR1 SQVTM and CDR2 ANQGSEA. The CDR3 has 19 amino acids. V was trimmed by 2 bases and J by 3 bases, leaving 23 bases between them. CDR3 coding DNA: TGCAGCGTTGAAATCATGCCGGGACTCAGCGGTGGTGGGGCCAACGTCCTGACTTTC. It is translated as CSVEIMPGLSGGGANVLTF.

This clone was observed a single time. The V call is TRBV5-6, the J call TRBJ2-3, with 7 bases lining up with TRBD2. The germline V gene has CDR1 SGHDT and CDR2 YYEEEE. This CDR3 has 15 amino acids. V lost 0 bases to trimming and J lost 3 bases; unmatched junction nucleotides: 4. The CDR3 sequence is CASSLGGGRTDTQYF. CDR3 bases: TGTGCCAGCAGCTTGGGCGGGGGAAGGACAGATACGCAGTATTTT.